The T cell receptor (beta chain) described here comes from a study of OX40 agonist ivuxolimab in advanced cancers. Study overall: Administration of intravenous ivuxolimab to patients occurred every 2 weeks at 0.01 to 10 mg/kg. Findings and limits, study-wide: CD8+ T cells averaged more expanded clones than CD4+.

The CDR3 is 16 amino acids. Per the germline V gene, CDR1 is KGHSH and CDR2 is LQKENI. The trim removed 3 bases at V and 8 bases at J, leaving 11 bases unmatched. Comment on this clone: Antigen unknown.

Measured with immunoSEQ multiplex PCR; TCRdb has only the in-frame clones, and not every one. The sample contains 70,000 or so clones, 87% of which appear only once. The sequence derives from an adult with an advanced solid tumor such as melanoma, head and neck, liver or kidney cancer. The source material was CD4+ or CD8+ T cells sorted from blood, sampled in a trial of the OX40 agonist ivuxolimab. This rearrangement joins TRBV18 to TRBJ2-1; 9 bases are shared with TRBD1. CDR3 coding DNA: TGTGCCAGCTCACCGCTGGACAGGGGATCCAAAGATGAGCAGTTCTTC. The encoded protein is CASSPLDRGSKDEQFF.